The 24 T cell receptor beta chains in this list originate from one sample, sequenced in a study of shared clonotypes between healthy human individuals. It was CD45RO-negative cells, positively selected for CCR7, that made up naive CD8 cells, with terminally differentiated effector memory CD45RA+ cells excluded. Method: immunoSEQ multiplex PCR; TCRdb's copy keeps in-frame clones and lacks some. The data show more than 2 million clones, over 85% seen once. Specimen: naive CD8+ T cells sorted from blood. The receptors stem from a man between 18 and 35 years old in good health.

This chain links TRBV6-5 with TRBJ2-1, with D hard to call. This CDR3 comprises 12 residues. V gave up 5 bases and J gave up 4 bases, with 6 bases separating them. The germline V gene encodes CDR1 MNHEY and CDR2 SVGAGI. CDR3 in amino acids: CASSNGYNEQFF. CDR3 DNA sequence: TGTGCCAGCAGTAATGGTTACAATGAGCAGTTCTTC.

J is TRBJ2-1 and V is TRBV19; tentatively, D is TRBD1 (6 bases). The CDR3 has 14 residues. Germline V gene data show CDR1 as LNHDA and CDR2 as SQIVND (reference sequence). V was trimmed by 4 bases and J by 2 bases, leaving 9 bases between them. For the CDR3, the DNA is TGTGCCAGTAGTAAGGCAGGGGCCTACAATGAGCAGTTCTTC. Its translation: CASSKAGAYNEQFF.

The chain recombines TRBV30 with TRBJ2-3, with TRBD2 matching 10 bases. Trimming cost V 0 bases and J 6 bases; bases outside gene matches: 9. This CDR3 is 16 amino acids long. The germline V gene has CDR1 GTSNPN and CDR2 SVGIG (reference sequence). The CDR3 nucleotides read TGTGCCTGGAGTGTAGGGCTAGCGGGGGATGGGGATACGCAGTATTTT. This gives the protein CAWSVGLAGDGDTQYF.

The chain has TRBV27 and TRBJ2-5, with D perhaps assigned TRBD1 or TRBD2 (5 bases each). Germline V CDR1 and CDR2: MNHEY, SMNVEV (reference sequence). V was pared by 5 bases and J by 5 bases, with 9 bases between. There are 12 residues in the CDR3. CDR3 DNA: TGTGCCAGCAGTGGGTGGGGGGAGACCCAGTACTTC. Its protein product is CASSGWGETQYF.

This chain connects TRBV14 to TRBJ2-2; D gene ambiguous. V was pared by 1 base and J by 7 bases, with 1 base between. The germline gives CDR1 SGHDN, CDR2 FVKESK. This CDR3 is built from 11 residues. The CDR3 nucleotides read TGTGCCAGCAGCCAAGTCGGGGAGCTGTTTTTT. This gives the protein CASSQVGELFF.

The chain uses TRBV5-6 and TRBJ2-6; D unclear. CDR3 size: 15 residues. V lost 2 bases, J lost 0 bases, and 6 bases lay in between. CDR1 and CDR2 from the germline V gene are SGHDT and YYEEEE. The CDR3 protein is CASSFWFSGANVLTF. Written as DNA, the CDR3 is TGTGCCAGCAGCTTTTGGTTCTCTGGGGCCAACGTCCTGACTTTC.

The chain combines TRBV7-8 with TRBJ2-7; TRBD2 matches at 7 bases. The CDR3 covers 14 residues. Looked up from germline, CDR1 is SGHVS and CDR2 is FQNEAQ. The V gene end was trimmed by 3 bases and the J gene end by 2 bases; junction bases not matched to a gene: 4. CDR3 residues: CASSFGGLAYEQYF. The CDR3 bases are TGTGCCAGCAGCTTCGGCGGACTAGCCTACGAGCAGTACTTC. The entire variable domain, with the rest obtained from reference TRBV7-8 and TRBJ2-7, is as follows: GAGVSQSPRYKVAKRGQDVALRCDPISGHVSLFWYQQALGQGPEFLTYFQNEAQLDKSGLPSDRFFAERPEGSVSTLKIQRTQQEDSAVYLCASSFGGLAYEQYFGPGTRLTVT.

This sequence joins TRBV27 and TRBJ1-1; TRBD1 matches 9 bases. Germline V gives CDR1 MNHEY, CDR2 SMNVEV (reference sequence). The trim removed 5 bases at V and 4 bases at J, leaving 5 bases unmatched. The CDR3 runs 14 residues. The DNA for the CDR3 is TGTGCCAGCAGTACCCCGACAGGGGGCACTGAAGCTTTCTTT. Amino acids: CASSTPTGGTEAFF.

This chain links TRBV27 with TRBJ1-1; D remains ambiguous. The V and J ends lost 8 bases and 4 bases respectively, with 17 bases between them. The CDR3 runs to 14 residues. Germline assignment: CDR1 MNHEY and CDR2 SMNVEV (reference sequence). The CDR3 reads CASSPAPLGTEAFF. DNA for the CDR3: TGTGCCAGCTCACCAGCCCCTTTGGGCACTGAAGCTTTCTTT.

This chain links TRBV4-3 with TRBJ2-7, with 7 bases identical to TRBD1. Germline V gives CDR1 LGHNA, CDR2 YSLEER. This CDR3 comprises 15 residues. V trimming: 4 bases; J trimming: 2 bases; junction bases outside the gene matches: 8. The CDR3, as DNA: TGCGCCAGCAGCCCAGCTTGGGGACAGCCCTACGAGCAGTACTTC. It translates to CASSPAWGQPYEQYF.

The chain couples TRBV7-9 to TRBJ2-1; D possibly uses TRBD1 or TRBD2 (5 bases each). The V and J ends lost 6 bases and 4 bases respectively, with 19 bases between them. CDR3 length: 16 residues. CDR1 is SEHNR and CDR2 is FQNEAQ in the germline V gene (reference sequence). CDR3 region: CASRPPGDRPYNEQFF. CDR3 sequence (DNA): TGTGCCAGCAGACCACCCGGGGACCGACCTTACAATGAGCAGTTCTTC.

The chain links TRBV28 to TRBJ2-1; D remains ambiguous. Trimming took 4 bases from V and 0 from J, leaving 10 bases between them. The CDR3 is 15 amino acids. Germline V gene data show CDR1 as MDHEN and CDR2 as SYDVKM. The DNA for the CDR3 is TGTGCCAGCAGTTCCCAAGGCTTCTCCTACAATGAGCAGTTCTTC. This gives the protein CASSSQGFSYNEQFF.

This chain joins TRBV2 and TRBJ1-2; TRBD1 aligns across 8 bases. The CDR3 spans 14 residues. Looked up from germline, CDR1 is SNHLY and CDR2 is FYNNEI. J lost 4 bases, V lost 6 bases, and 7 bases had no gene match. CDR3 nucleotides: TGTGCCAGCAGGGGAGCAGGGGGCGGCTATGGCTACACCTTC. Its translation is CASRGAGGGYGYTF. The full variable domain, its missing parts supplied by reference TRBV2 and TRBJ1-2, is EPEVTQTPSHQVTQMGQEVILRCVPISNHLYFYWYRQILGQKVEFLVSFYNNEISEKSEIFDDQFSVERPDGSNFTLKIRSTKLEDSAMYFCASRGAGGGYGYTFGSGTRLTVV.

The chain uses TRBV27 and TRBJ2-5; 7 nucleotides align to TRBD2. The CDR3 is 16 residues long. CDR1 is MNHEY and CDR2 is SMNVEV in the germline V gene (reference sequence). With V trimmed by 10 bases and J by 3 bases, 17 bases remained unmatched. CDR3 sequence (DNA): TGTGCCACCCGGTCGATTGGGAGGGCCCCGGAAGAGACCCAGTACTTC. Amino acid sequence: CATRSIGRAPEETQYF.

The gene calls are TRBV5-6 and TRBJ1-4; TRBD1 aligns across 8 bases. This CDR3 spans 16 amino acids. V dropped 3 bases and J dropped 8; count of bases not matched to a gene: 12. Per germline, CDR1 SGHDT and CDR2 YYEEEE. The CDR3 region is CASSSSGQGREEKLFF. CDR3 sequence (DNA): TGTGCCAGCAGCTCTTCCGGACAGGGCCGAGAAGAAAAACTGTTTTTT.

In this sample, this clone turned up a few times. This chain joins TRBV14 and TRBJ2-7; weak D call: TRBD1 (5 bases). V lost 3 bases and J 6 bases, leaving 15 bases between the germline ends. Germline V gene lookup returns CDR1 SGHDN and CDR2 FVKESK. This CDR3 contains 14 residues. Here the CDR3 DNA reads TGTGCCAGCAGCCAGATCATCAGGGCTGGCGAGCAGTACTTC. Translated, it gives CASSQIIRAGEQYF.

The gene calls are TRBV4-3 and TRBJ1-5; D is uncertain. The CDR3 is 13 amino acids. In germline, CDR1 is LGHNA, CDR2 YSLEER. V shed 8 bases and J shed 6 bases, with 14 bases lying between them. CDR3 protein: CASGRSEGQPQHF. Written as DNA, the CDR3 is TGCGCCAGCGGCCGAAGCGAGGGTCAGCCCCAGCATTTT.

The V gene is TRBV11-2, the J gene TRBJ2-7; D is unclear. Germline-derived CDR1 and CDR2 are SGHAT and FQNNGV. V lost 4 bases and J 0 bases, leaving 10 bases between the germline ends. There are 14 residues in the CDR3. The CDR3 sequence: CASSSYSTSYEQYF. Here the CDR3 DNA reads TGTGCCAGCAGCTCCTACAGCACCTCCTACGAGCAGTACTTC.

CDR3 nucleotides: TGTGCCAGCAGCTCCACAGGGGGCGGCGGCTACACCTTC. It yields the protein CASSSTGGGGYTF. The rearrangement links TRBV13 to TRBJ1-2, with 9 bases aligning to TRBD1. With V trimmed by 4 bases and J by 8 bases, 5 bases remained unmatched. This CDR3 has 13 amino acids. The germline CDR1 and CDR2 sequences are PRHDT and FYEKMQ (reference sequence).

DNA of the CDR3: TGTGCCAGCAGTTCATTTAGGGAGAGCACAGATACGCAGTATTTT. Encoded protein: CASSSFRESTDTQYF. The chain uses TRBV6-5 and TRBJ2-3; D might be TRBD2 (5 bases). Trimming removed 4 bases from V and 0 bases from J, with 11 bases in between. Germline CDR1 is MNHEY and CDR2 is SVGAGI. The CDR3 has 15 amino acids.

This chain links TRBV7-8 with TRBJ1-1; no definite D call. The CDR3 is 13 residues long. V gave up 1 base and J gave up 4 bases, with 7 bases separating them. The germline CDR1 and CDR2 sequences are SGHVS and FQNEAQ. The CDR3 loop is CASSLDPVTEAFF. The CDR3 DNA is TGTGCCAGCAGCTTAGATCCCGTCACTGAAGCTTTCTTT. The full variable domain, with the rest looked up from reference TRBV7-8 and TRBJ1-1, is GAGVSQSPRYKVAKRGQDVALRCDPISGHVSLFWYQQALGQGPEFLTYFQNEAQLDKSGLPSDRFFAERPEGSVSTLKIQRTQQEDSAVYLCASSLDPVTEAFFGQGTRLTVV.

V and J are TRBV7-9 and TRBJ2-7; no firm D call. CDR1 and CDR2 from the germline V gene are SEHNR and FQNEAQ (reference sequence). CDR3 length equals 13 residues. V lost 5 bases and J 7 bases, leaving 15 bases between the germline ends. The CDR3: CASSAAEPEEQYF. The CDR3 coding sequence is TGTGCCAGCAGCGCCGCAGAACCTGAAGAGCAGTACTTC.

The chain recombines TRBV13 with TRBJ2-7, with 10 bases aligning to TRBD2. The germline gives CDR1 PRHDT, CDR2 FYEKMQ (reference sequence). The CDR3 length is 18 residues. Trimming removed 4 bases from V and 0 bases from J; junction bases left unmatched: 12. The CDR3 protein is CASSSSGSGGRSSYEQYF. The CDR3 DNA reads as TGTGCCAGCAGCTCCTCAGGTAGCGGGGGGCGTAGCTCCTACGAGCAGTACTTC.

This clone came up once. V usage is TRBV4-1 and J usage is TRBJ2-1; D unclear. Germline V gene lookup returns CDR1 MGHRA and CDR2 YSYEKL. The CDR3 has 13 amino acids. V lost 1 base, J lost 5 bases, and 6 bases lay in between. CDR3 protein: CASSQVPDNEQFF. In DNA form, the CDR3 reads TGCGCCAGCAGCCAAGTACCAGACAATGAGCAGTTCTTC.